This TCR beta chain derives from a study of monozygotic twins with inflammatory bowel disease. Study-level points and caveats: Relative to healthy twins, IBD patients had fewer clonotypes in common with others, a gap that was especially apparent with disease activity.

The authors isolated total RNA from whole blood without sorting T cells. To note about this clonotype: Antigen: not known.

UMIs that had a 6-nucleotide sample barcode were put in using template switching. TCRdb re-called the 5' RACE reads; one entry per CDR3 protein, DNA not given. The record lists about 300,000 distinct CDR3 sequences, of which the ten most abundant hold about 5%. The CDR3 has 16 amino acids. Germline loops: CDR1 PRHDT, CDR2 FYEKMQ (reference sequence). The rearrangement joins TRBV13 to TRBJ2-7; TCRdb picks TRBD1, but there is no DNA to check that call. This clonotype originated in a human donor with ulcerative colitis or Crohn's disease, or a healthy co-twin of an affected twin (not recorded which). The sample was blood. The CDR3: CASSPTPGTVTYEQYF.